This T cell receptor beta chain was found in a study of T-cell reconstitution after alpha-beta-depleted transplantation in children. Unique molecular identifiers tagged the TCRbeta library. In TCRdb, the PCR reads were re-called with MiXCR into one record per CDR3 protein. Of about 90,000 distinct CDR3 sequences in the sample, roughly a sixth are singletons; the top ten hold roughly 21%. This clonotype was observed a few times. Its antigen is unknown. General study findings and limits: Roughly two months post-transplant, alpha-beta T cells reportedly originated from several hundred graft clones that had expanded. From surviving recipient T cells and thymic progenitors came the high day-60 TCRbeta diversity observed in some patients. At the one-year point after transplant, T-cell counts and TCRbeta diversity were found to come mostly from T cells that had been newly produced.

The origin of this receptor is a male patient between 2 and 10 years old who had a stem cell transplant for acute lymphoblastic leukemia, so the T cells may come from the graft donor. The sequencing here drew on PBMCs, mostly from graft donor cells, taken 180 days after TCRalphabeta/CD19-depleted stem cell transplant.

The CDR3 nucleotides are TGTGCCAGCAAACTAGCGGGGGGCTACAATGAGCAGTTCTTC. Translation: CASKLAGGYNEQFF. The V and J genes are TRBV12-3 or TRBV12-4 and TRBJ2-1, with 12 bases matching TRBD2. The CDR3 is made up of 14 amino acids. Trimming at V came to 7 bases and at J to 3 bases, leaving 1 base not matched to a gene.